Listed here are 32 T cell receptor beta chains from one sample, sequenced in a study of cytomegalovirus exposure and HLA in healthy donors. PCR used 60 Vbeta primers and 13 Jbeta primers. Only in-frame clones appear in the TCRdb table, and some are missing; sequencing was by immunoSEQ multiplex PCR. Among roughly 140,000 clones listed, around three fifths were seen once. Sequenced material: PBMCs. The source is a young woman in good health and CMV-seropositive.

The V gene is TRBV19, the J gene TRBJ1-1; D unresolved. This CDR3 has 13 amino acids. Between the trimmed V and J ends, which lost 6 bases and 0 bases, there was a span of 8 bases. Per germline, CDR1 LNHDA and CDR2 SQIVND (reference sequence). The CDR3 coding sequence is TGTGCCAGTAGGCCGGGATTGAACACTGAAGCTTTCTTT. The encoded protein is CASRPGLNTEAFF.

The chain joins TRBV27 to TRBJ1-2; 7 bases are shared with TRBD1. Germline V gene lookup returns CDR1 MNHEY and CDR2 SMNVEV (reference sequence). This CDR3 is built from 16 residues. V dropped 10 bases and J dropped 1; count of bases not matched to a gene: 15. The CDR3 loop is CAMQDWPDRINYGYTF. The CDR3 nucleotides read TGTGCCATGCAGGATTGGCCGGACAGGATTAACTATGGCTACACCTTC.

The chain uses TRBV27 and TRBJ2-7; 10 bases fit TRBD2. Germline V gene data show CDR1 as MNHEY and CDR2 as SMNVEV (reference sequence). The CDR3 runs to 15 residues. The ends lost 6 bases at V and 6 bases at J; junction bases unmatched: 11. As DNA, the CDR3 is TGTGCCAGCAGCCCGTCTAGCGGGAGTTCGAGCGAGCAGTACTTC. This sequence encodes CASSPSSGSSSEQYF.

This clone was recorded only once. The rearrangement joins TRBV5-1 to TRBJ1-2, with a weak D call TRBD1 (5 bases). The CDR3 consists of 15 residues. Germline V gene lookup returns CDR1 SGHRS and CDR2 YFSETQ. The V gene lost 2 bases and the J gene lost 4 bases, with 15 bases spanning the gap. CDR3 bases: TGCGCCAGCAGCTTACCTCACAAGGGGCCCTATGGCTACACCTTC. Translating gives CASSLPHKGPYGYTF.

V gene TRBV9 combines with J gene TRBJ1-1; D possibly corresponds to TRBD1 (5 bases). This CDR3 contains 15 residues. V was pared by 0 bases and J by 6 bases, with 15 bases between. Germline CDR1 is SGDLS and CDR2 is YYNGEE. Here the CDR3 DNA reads TGTGCCAGCAGCGTAGTCAGGGCGGGGTTCCCTGAAGCTTTCTTT. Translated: CASSVVRAGFPEAFF.

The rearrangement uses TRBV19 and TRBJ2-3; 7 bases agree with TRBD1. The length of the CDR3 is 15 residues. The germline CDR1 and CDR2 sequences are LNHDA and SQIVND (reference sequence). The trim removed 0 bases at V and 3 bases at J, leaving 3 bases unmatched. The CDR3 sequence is CASSIDGQATDTQYF. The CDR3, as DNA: TGTGCCAGTAGTATAGATGGACAGGCGACAGATACGCAGTATTTT.

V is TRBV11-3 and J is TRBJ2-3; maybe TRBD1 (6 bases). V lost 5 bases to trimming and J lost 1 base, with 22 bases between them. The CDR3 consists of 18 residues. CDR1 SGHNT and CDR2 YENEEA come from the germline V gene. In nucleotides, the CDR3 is TGTGCCAGCAGCCACTGGGTTGTTGGGGGCTCGGGCACAGATACGCAGTATTTT. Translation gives CASSHWVVGGSGTDTQYF.

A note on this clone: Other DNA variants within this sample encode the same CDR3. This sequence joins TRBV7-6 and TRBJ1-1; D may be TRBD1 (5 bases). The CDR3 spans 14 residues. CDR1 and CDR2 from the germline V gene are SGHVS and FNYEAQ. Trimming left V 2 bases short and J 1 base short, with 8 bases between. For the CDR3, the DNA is TGTGCCAGCAGCTTAACGGGGGAGAACACTGAAGCTTTCTTT. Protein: CASSLTGENTEAFF.

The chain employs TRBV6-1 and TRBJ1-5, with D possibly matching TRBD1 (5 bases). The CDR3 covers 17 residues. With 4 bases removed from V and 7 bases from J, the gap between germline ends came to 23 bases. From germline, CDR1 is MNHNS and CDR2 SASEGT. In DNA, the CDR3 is TGTGCCAGCAGTGTCCTCGCGGGACTTGCCTTAGTACAGCCCCAGCATTTT. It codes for CASSVLAGLALVQPQHF.

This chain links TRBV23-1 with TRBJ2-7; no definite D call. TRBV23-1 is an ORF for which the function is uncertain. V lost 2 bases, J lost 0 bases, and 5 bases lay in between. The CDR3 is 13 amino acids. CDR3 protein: CASSQKSSYEQYF. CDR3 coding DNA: TGCGCCAGCAGTCAAAAGAGCTCCTACGAGCAGTACTTC.

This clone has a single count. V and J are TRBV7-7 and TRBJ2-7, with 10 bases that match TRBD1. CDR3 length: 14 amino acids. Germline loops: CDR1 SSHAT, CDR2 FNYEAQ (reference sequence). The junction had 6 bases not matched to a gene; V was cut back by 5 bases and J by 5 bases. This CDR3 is CASSPQTGGNEQYF. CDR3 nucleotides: TGTGCCAGCAGCCCGCAGACAGGGGGCAACGAGCAGTACTTC. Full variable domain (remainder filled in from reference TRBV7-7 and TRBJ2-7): GAGVSQSPRYKVTKRGQDVTLRCDPISSHATLYWYQQALGQGPEFLTYFNYEAQPDKSGLPSDRFSAERPEGSISTLTIQRTEQRDSAMYRCASSPQTGGNEQYFGPGTRLTVT.

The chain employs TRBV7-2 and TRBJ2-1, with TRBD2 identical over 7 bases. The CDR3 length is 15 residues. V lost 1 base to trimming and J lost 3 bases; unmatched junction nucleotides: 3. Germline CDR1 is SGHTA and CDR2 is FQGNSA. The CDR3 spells CASSLGLALYNEQFF. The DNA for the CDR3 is TGTGCCAGCAGCTTAGGACTAGCCCTCTACAATGAGCAGTTCTTC.

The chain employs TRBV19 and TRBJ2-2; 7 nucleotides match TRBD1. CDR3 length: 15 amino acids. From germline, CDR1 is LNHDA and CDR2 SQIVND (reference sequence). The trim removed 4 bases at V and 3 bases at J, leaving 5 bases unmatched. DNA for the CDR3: TGTGCCAGTAGTACCGACAGGGCCTACACCGGGGAGCTGTTTTTT. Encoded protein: CASSTDRAYTGELFF.

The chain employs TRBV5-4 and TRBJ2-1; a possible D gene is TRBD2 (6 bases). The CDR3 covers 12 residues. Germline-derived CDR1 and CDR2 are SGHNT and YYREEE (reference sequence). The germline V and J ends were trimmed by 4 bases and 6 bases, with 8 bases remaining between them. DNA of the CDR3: TGTGCCAGCAGCGGGGGGTTCAATGAGCAGTTCTTC. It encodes CASSGGFNEQFF.

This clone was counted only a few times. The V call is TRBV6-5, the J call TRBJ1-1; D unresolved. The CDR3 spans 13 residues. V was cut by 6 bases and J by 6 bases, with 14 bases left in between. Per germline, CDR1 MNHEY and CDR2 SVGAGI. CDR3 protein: CASSPPSPAEAFF. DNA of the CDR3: TGTGCCAGCAGCCCTCCCAGTCCAGCTGAAGCTTTCTTT.

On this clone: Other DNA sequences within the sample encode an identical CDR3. CDR3 DNA: TGTGCCAGCAGTTGGCGGGTCGGTACTAACTATGGCTACACCTTC. Encoded protein: CASSWRVGTNYGYTF. The chain joins TRBV6-5 to TRBJ1-2; D gene uncertain. CDR1 and CDR2 (germline): MNHEY, SVGAGI. The CDR3 contains 15 residues. The ends were cut back, 4 bases at V and 0 bases at J, with 12 bases in the middle.

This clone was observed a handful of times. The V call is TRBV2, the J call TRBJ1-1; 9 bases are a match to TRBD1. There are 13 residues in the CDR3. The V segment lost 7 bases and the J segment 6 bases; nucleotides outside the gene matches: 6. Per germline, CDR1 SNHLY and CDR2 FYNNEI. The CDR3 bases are TGTGCCAGCACCCGACAGGGGGGGTCTGAAGCTTTCTTT. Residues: CASTRQGGSEAFF.

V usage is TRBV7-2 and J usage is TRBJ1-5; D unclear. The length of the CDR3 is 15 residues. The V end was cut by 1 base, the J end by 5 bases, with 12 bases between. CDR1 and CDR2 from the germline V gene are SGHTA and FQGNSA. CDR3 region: CASSLGGQVDQPQHF. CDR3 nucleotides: TGTGCCAGCAGCTTAGGAGGGCAGGTCGATCAGCCCCAGCATTTT.

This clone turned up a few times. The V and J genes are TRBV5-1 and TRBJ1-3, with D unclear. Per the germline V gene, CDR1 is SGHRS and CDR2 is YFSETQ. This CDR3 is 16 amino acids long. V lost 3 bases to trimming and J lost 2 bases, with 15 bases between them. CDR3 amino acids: CASSYQAGSTGNTIYF. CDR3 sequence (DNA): TGCGCCAGCAGCTACCAGGCCGGAAGCACTGGAAACACCATATATTTT.

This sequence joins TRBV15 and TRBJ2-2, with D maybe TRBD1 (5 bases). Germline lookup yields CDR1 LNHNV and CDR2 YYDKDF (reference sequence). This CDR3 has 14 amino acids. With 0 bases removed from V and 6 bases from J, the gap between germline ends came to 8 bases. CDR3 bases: TGTGCCACCAGCAGAGACAGGGTTTCCGGGGAGCTGTTTTTT. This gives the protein CATSRDRVSGELFF.

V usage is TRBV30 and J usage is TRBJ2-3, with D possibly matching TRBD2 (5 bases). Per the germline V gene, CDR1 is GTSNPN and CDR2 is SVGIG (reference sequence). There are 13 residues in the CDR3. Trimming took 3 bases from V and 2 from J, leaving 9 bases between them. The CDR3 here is CAWRLDSTDTQYF. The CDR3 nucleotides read TGTGCCTGGAGACTGGACTCCACAGATACGCAGTATTTT.

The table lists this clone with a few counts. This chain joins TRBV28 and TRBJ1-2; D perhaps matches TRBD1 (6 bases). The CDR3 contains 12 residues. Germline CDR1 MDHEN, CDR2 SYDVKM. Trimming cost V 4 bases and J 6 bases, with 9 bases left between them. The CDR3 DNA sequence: TGTGCCAGCAGTTCAGGGGTGGATGGCTACACCTTC. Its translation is CASSSGVDGYTF.

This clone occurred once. CDR3 protein: CATSRGQGGTDTQYF. CDR3 in DNA: TGTGCCACCAGCAGGGGACAGGGGGGCACAGATACGCAGTATTTT. The chain joins TRBV15 to TRBJ2-3, with 11 bases lining up with TRBD1. The CDR3 consists of 15 residues. Germline CDR1 and CDR2: LNHNV and YYDKDF (reference sequence). V trimming: 3 bases; J trimming: 1 base; junction bases outside the gene matches: 0.

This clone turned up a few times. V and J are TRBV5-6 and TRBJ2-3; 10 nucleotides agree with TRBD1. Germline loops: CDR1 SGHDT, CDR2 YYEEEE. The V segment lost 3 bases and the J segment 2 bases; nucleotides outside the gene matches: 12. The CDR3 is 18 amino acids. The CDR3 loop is CASSSNRQGARDTDTQYF. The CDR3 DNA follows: TGTGCCAGCAGCTCGAACCGACAGGGGGCGCGCGACACAGATACGCAGTATTTT.

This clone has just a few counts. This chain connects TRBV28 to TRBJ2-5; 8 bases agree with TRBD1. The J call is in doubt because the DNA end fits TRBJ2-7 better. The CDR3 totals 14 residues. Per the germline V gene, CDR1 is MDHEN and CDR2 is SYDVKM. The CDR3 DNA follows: TGTGCCAGCAGTGACAGACAGGGGAGTTACGAGCAGTACTTC. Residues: CASSDRQGSYEQYF.

DNA of the CDR3: TGTGCCAGCAGTTACGGGACAATGAGGAACACTGAAGCTTTCTTT. This translates into CASSYGTMRNTEAFF. The rearrangement joins TRBV6-5 to TRBJ1-1; a possible D gene is TRBD1 (6 bases). V shed 2 bases and J shed 1 base, with 11 bases lying between them. CDR3 length equals 15 residues. Germline V lookup: CDR1 MNHEY, CDR2 SVGAGI.

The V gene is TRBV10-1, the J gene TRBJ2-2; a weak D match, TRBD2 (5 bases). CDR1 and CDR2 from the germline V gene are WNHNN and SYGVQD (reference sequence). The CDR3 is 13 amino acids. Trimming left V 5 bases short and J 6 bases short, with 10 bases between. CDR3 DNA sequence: TGCGCCAGCAGTCGGACGGAGGCCGGGGAGCTGTTTTTT. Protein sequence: CASSRTEAGELFF.

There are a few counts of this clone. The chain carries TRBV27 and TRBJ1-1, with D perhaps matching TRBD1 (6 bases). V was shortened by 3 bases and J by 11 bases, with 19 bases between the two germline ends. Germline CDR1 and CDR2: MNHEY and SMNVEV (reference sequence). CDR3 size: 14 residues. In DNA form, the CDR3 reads TGTGCCAGCAGTTTGGGCCAGGGGCTTACGGAGGCTTTCTTT. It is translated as CASSLGQGLTEAFF.

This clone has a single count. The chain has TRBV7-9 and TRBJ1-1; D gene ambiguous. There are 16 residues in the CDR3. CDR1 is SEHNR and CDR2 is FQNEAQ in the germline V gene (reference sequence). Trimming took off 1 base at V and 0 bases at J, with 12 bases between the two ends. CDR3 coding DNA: TGTGCCAGCAGCTTAGTCGACCGAGGATTGAACACTGAAGCTTTCTTT. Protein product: CASSLVDRGLNTEAFF.

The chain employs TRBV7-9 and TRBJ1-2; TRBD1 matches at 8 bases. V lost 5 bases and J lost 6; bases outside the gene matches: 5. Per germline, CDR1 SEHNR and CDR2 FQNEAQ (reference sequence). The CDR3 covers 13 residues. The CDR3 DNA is TGTGCCAGCAGCCCGGGACAGGACCATGGCTACACCTTC. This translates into CASSPGQDHGYTF. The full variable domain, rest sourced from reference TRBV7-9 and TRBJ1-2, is DTGVSQNPRHKITKRGQNVTFRCDPISEHNRLYWYRQTLGQGPEFLTYFQNEAQLEKSRLLSDRFSAERPKGSFSTLEIQRTEQGDSAMYLCASSPGQDHGYTFGSGTRLTVV.

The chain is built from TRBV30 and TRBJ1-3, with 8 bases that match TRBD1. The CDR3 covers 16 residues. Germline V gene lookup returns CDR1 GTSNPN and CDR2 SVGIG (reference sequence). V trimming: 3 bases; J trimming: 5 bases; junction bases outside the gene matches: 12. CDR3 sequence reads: CAWSRGQGNSRNTIYF. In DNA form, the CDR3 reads TGTGCCTGGAGCCGCGGACAGGGCAATTCGAGAAACACCATATATTTT.

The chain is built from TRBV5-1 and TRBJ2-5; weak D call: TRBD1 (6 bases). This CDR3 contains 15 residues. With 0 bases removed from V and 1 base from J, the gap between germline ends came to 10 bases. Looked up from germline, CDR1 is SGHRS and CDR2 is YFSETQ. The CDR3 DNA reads TGCGCCAGCAGCTTGGGGGGACAAATCCAAGAGACCCAGTACTTC. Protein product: CASSLGGQIQETQYF. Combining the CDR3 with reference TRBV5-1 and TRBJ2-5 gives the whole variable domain KAGVTQTPRYLIKTRGQQVTLSCSPISGHRSVSWYQQTPGQGLQFLFEYFSETQRNKGNFPGRFSGRQFSNSRSEMNVSTLELGDSALYLCASSLGGQIQETQYFGPGTRLLVL.